This T cell receptor beta chain was obtained from a study of beta chain features in type 1 diabetes. Whole-study findings and limits: Type 1 diabetes patients had TCRB CDR3s that were shorter (moderately but significantly so) in all four CD4+ subsets.

The authors reverse transcribed all of the isolated RNA, so sequencing captured expressed TCRB transcripts. Profiling relied on immunoSEQ multiplex PCR, and the TCRdb table lists in-frame clones only, not all of them. The sample consists of 550,000 to 850,000 clones, 13% of them appearing once. In regard to this clone: The antigen is unknown.

V was trimmed by 3 bases and J by 0 bases, leaving 5 bases between them. The CDR3 totals 12 residues. Germline V gene lookup returns CDR1 GTSNPN and CDR2 SVGIG (reference sequence). Sequencing used naive CD4+ T cells from blood. The V and J genes are TRBV30 and TRBJ1-2; D gene uncertain. This receptor was taken from a man in his late teens or twenties with type 1 diabetes. The CDR3 loop reads CAWSTANYGYTF. The CDR3 DNA follows: TGTGCCTGGAGCACAGCTAACTATGGCTACACCTTC.